Presented here are 32 T cell receptor beta chains from one specimen sequenced in a study of early T cells in non-severe SARS-CoV-2 infection. TCRdb recomputed calls from the 5' RACE reads with MiXCR, one row per CDR3 protein. The table lists more than 65,000 distinct CDR3 sequences, about 4.9% of them singletons. The specimen comprised whole blood, sampled at baseline. These receptors originate from an adult who was a healthcare worker with PCR-confirmed SARS-CoV-2 infection or an uninfected control (not recorded which). The donor label of this sample is uncertain.

The chain uses TRBV27 and TRBJ2-1; 8 bases are a match to TRBD1. The CDR3 consists of 15 residues. J gave up 3 bases and V 4 bases, and 5 bases lay outside the gene matches. Germline CDR1 MNHEY, CDR2 SMNVEV (reference sequence). The CDR3 DNA is TGTGCCAGCAGTTCCGGACAGGGTAGCTACAATGAGCAGTTCTTC. It yields the protein CASSSGQGSYNEQFF.

At least ten counts were recorded for this clonotype. The V gene is TRBV25-1, the J gene TRBJ2-5; 10 bases fit TRBD1. This CDR3 is 16 amino acids long. V shed 6 bases, J shed 1 base, and the junction held 8 bases outside the gene matches. The germline gives CDR1 MGHDK, CDR2 SYGVNS. The CDR3 DNA reads TGTGCCAGCAGCGAGTCCGGGACAGGGGCCCAAGAGACCCAGTACTTC. It yields the protein CASSESGTGAQETQYF.

This clonotype was seen repeatedly, ten times or more. The chain combines TRBV5-5 with TRBJ1-5, with D perhaps matching TRBD1 (6 bases). The CDR3 is made up of 13 amino acids. The V end lost 4 bases, the J end lost 5 bases, and 10 bases lay between the germline ends. CDR1 and CDR2 from the germline V gene are SGHKS and YYEKEE (reference sequence). The CDR3 coding sequence is TGTGCCAGCAGCAAGGGGGGCGATCAGCCCCAGCATTTT. This gives the protein CASSKGGDQPQHF.

This clonotype was observed at least ten times. V and J are TRBV28 and TRBJ2-3; maybe TRBD1 (5 bases). The CDR3 has 14 amino acids. Trimming removed 3 bases from V and 4 bases from J, with 11 bases in between. Per the germline V gene, CDR1 is MDHEN and CDR2 is SYDVKM. The CDR3 protein is CASSFQGGADTQYF. The CDR3 DNA follows: TGTGCCAGCAGTTTCCAGGGTGGGGCAGATACGCAGTATTTT.

This clonotype occurred a few times. V gene TRBV6-1 combines with J gene TRBJ1-6, with D possibly being TRBD1 (6 bases). Germline CDR1 is MNHNS and CDR2 is SASEGT. Trimming cost V 5 bases and J 10 bases, with 15 bases left between them. This CDR3 is built from 14 residues. Here the CDR3 DNA reads TGTGCCAGCAGTTACTCAGGGGAGAGATCACCCCTCCACTTT. It codes for CASSYSGERSPLHF.

This clonotype was seen at least ten times. This chain connects TRBV6-6 to TRBJ1-2; 8 bases align to TRBD1. With 6 bases clipped from V and 8 bases from J, the junction kept 5 bases outside the gene matches. The germline V gene has CDR1 MNHNY and CDR2 SVGAGI (reference sequence). The CDR3 is 12 amino acids. CDR3 residues: CASSQDREGYTF. DNA of the CDR3: TGTGCCAGCAGCCAGGACAGGGAAGGCTACACCTTC.

The chain uses TRBV5-6 and TRBJ1-2; D is uncertain. Trimming left V 0 bases short and J 4 bases short, with 13 bases between. Per the germline V gene, CDR1 is SGHDT and CDR2 is YYEEEE. CDR3 size: 15 residues. The CDR3 is CASSLGGGSFYGYTF. The CDR3 bases are TGTGCCAGCAGCTTGGGAGGAGGTTCCTTCTATGGCTACACCTTC.

V usage is TRBV6-4 and J usage is TRBJ2-3, with a tentative D call TRBD1 (6 bases). CDR3 length: 14 residues. Per the germline V gene, CDR1 is MRHNA and CDR2 is SNTAGT. Deletions cut 5 bases from V and 4 bases from J, with 13 bases between. The CDR3 spells CASSISGESDTQYF. The CDR3 DNA reads as TGTGCCAGCAGTATCTCAGGGGAGTCAGATACGCAGTATTTT.

This clonotype was seen at least ten times. This rearrangement joins TRBV4-2 to TRBJ2-1, with TRBD2 identical over 8 bases. CDR3 length: 17 residues. CDR1 is LGHNA, CDR2 YNFKEQ, per germline. V shed 3 bases, J shed 2 bases, and the junction held 9 bases outside the gene matches. DNA for the CDR3: TGTGCCAGCAGCCATCTCTCGACTAGCGAGACCTACAATGAGCAGTTCTTC. Translated, it gives CASSHLSTSETYNEQFF.

This clonotype was recorded at least ten times. The chain joins TRBV14 to TRBJ2-1; D possibly corresponds to TRBD1 (5 bases). The length of the CDR3 is 16 residues. V was pared by 2 bases and J by 1 base, with 12 bases between. Germline loops: CDR1 SGHDN, CDR2 FVKESK. DNA of the CDR3: TGTGCCAGCAGCCAATTTGTAGGGGTGTCCTACAATGAGCAGTTCTTC. It specifies CASSQFVGVSYNEQFF. Using reference TRBV14 and TRBJ2-1 for the parts outside the CDR3, the full variable domain is EAGVTQFPSHSVIEKGQTVTLRCDPISGHDNLYWYRRVMGKEIKFLLHFVKESKQDESGMPNNRFLAERTGGTYSTLKVQPAELEDSGVYFCASSQFVGVSYNEQFFGPGTRLTVL.

In its sample, this clonotype was seen many times. The chain carries TRBV6-5 and TRBJ2-1; 7 bases fit TRBD1. The CDR3 covers 15 residues. Losses at the gene ends were 5 bases for V and 15 bases for J; bases not matched to a gene: 19. Germline V gene lookup returns CDR1 MNHEY and CDR2 SVGAGI. CDR3 sequence: CASSTGVGYASSWFF. DNA for the CDR3: TGTGCCAGCAGTACAGGGGTAGGGTATGCGAGCAGTTGGTTCTTC.

This clonotype has a count of ten or more. The chain couples TRBV4-2 to TRBJ1-6; D remains ambiguous. This CDR3 region has 13 residues. The germline V gene has CDR1 LGHNA and CDR2 YNFKEQ. V lost 4 bases, J lost 8 bases, and 9 bases lay in between. The CDR3 reads CASSLEVYSPLHF. The DNA for the CDR3 is TGTGCCAGCAGCCTTGAGGTCTATTCACCCCTCCACTTT.

This clonotype was seen at least ten times. V usage is TRBV20-1 and J usage is TRBJ1-2; possibly TRBD1 for D (5 bases). The germline V gene has CDR1 DFQATT and CDR2 SNEGSKA (reference sequence). Trimming left V 4 bases short and J 3 bases short, with 12 bases between. The CDR3 spans 13 residues. CDR3 sequence (DNA): TGCAGTGCTAATAGAGACAGTCACTATGGCTACACCTTC. The encoded protein is CSANRDSHYGYTF.

This clonotype was observed at least ten times. The chain couples TRBV10-3 to TRBJ1-4; D is uncertain. Germline V lookup: CDR1 ENHRY, CDR2 SYGVKD. The V end lost 3 bases, the J end lost 7 bases, and 6 bases lay between the germline ends. This CDR3 region has 12 residues. Written as DNA, the CDR3 is TGTGCCATCAGTGATCGGGGTGAAAAACTGTTTTTT. Protein product: CAISDRGEKLFF.

This clonotype showed up many times. The chain couples TRBV5-1 to TRBJ2-1; the D call may be TRBD1 or TRBD2 (5 bases each). Per the germline V gene, CDR1 is SGHRS and CDR2 is YFSETQ. V was clipped by 4 bases and J by 4 bases, with 21 bases between them. The CDR3 sequence is 17 residues long. CDR3 sequence: CASSPLRGQGLYNEQFF. As DNA, the CDR3 is TGCGCCAGCAGCCCTTTAAGAGGGCAGGGTTTGTACAATGAGCAGTTCTTC.

This clonotype was seen only a few times. The chain recombines TRBV11-2 with TRBJ1-4, with a tentative D call TRBD1 (6 bases). V lost 4 bases and J lost 6, with 12 bases in between. The CDR3 is 14 residues long. Germline V gene lookup returns CDR1 SGHAT and CDR2 FQNNGV. CDR3 residues: CASSSRGPDEKLFF. CDR3 sequence (DNA): TGTGCCAGCAGCTCCCGGGGGCCCGATGAAAAACTGTTTTTT.

This clonotype was counted at least ten times. The chain joins TRBV29-1 to TRBJ1-2; D perhaps matches TRBD1 (6 bases). This CDR3 contains 13 residues. Germline V gene sequence: CDR1 SQVTM, CDR2 ANQGSEA. Trimming cost V 6 bases and J 7 bases, with 18 bases left between them. The CDR3 spells CSVTETGWGGYTF. Written as DNA, the CDR3 is TGCAGCGTCACTGAGACAGGATGGGGTGGCTACACCTTC.

The chain couples TRBV5-1 to TRBJ1-6; D may be TRBD1 (5 bases). The germline CDR1 and CDR2 sequences are SGHRS and YFSETQ. This CDR3 contains 11 residues. Trimming took off 3 bases at V and 14 bases at J, with 9 bases between the two ends. The CDR3 loop is CASSSGGALHF. The CDR3 DNA is TGCGCCAGCAGCTCAGGAGGGGCCCTCCACTTT.

In its sample, this clonotype was seen many times. The chain is built from TRBV6-6 and TRBJ2-1; D remains unclear. Germline CDR1 and CDR2: MNHNY and SVGAGI (reference sequence). This CDR3 comprises 15 residues. V was shortened by 2 bases and J by 9 bases, with 17 bases between the two germline ends. CDR3 coding DNA: TGTGCCAGCAGTTACGGCGTCACCGCAACGGGTGAGCAGTTCTTC. Translation: CASSYGVTATGEQFF.

At least ten counts were recorded for this clonotype. The rearrangement links TRBV13 to TRBJ2-1; 12 nucleotides align to TRBD2. V lost 6 bases, J lost 5 bases, and 5 bases stayed unmatched. Germline assignment: CDR1 PRHDT and CDR2 FYEKMQ (reference sequence). This CDR3 has 15 amino acids. CDR3 residues: CASSSGLAGHNEQFF. In nucleotides, the CDR3 is TGTGCCAGCAGTTCTGGACTAGCGGGGCACAATGAGCAGTTCTTC.

This chain links TRBV7-9 with TRBJ2-7, with D perhaps assigned TRBD1 or TRBD2 (5 bases each). V dropped 2 bases and J dropped 0 bases, with 11 bases sitting between them. The length of the CDR3 is 15 residues. The germline V gene encodes CDR1 SEHNR and CDR2 FQNEAQ (reference sequence). CDR3 residues: CASSLPGDPSYEQYF. CDR3 DNA sequence: TGTGCCAGCAGCTTACCCGGGGACCCCTCCTACGAGCAGTACTTC.

The V gene is TRBV14, the J gene TRBJ2-6; TRBD1 might be the D (6 bases). From germline, CDR1 is SGHDN and CDR2 FVKESK. The CDR3 covers 20 residues. Trimming left V 1 base short and J 0 bases short, with 19 bases between. CDR3 coding DNA: TGTGCCAGCAGCCAAGCGGCAAAAGGACAGTTTAGCTCTGGGGCCAACGTCCTGACTTTC. Encoded protein: CASSQAAKGQFSSGANVLTF. Full variable domain (missing parts from reference TRBV14 and TRBJ2-6): EAGVTQFPSHSVIEKGQTVTLRCDPISGHDNLYWYRRVMGKEIKFLLHFVKESKQDESGMPNNRFLAERTGGTYSTLKVQPAELEDSGVYFCASSQAAKGQFSSGANVLTFGAGSRLTVL.

This clonotype occurred a few times. The chain has TRBV28 and TRBJ2-5; weak D call: TRBD1 (5 bases). V lost 5 bases to trimming and J lost 1 base, with 11 bases between them. Germline values: CDR1 MDHEN, CDR2 SYDVKM. CDR3 length equals 14 residues. The CDR3 bases are TGTGCCAGCAGTGGGGCAGGTGTCCAAGAGACCCAGTACTTC. Its translation: CASSGAGVQETQYF.

J is TRBJ1-5 and V is TRBV28, with D perhaps matching TRBD1 (5 bases). Germline CDR1 and CDR2: MDHEN and SYDVKM. The CDR3 has 18 amino acids. The V gene lost 1 base and the J gene lost 1 base, with 17 bases spanning the gap. CDR3 nucleotide sequence: TGTGCCAGCAGTTTATTGCAGGGTGTAGGGAAAAGCAATCAGCCCCAGCATTTT. This codes for CASSLLQGVGKSNQPQHF.

At least ten counts were recorded for this clonotype. The chain employs TRBV11-2 and TRBJ1-2; perhaps TRBD1 as D (5 bases). The ends were cut back, 5 bases at V and 4 bases at J, with 14 bases in the middle. CDR1 SGHAT and CDR2 FQNNGV come from the germline V gene. The CDR3 runs to 14 residues. DNA of the CDR3: TGTGCCAGCAGCAAGACAGAAGGAGTCTATGGCTACACCTTC. This translates into CASSKTEGVYGYTF.

This clonotype has a handful of counts. J is TRBJ2-7 and V is TRBV7-2, with 10 nucleotides matching TRBD2. V lost 1 base, J lost 5 bases, and 8 bases stayed unmatched. Germline V gene lookup returns CDR1 SGHTA and CDR2 FQGNSA. The CDR3 runs 16 residues. The chain's CDR3 is CASSLVNPLAGHEQYF. CDR3 coding DNA: TGTGCCAGCAGCTTAGTAAACCCACTAGCGGGGCACGAGCAGTACTTC.

In its sample, this clonotype was seen many times. V usage is TRBV11-2 and J usage is TRBJ2-6, with D unclear. Germline V gives CDR1 SGHAT, CDR2 FQNNGV. There are 15 residues in the CDR3. Trimming pared 3 bases from V and 1 base from J, leaving 7 bases between. The chain's CDR3 is CASSFAASGANVLTF. The CDR3 nucleotides are TGTGCCAGCAGCTTTGCGGCTTCTGGGGCCAACGTCCTGACTTTC.

The table lists this clonotype with a few counts. The V call is TRBV25-1, the J call TRBJ1-6; 8 bases line up with TRBD1. J was trimmed by 8 bases and V by 6 bases; bases with no gene match: 3. Germline V CDR1 and CDR2: MGHDK, SYGVNS. The CDR3 totals 13 residues. CDR3 protein: CASSSGGDSPLHF. CDR3 sequence (DNA): TGTGCCAGCAGCTCAGGGGGCGATTCACCCCTCCACTTT. The variable domain in full, with the rest retrieved from reference TRBV25-1 and TRBJ1-6, is EADIYQTPRYLVIGTGKKITLECSQTMGHDKMYWYQQDPGMELHLIHYSYGVNSTEKGDLSSESTVSRIRTEHFPLTLESARPSHTSQYLCASSSGGDSPLHFGNGTRLTVT.

This clonotype was seen repeatedly, ten times or more. This sequence joins TRBV7-6 and TRBJ2-7, with unresolved D. Germline lookup yields CDR1 SGHVS and CDR2 FNYEAQ. The V end was cut by 0 bases, the J end by 0 bases, with 3 bases between. The CDR3 spans 13 residues. CDR3 DNA: TGTGCCAGCAGCTTAGCCAGCTCCTACGAGCAGTACTTC. Translation: CASSLASSYEQYF.

This clonotype was counted at least ten times. V is TRBV6-4 and J is TRBJ2-1, with 10 bases that match TRBD1. Germline trimming cut 0 bases from V and 6 bases from J; bases unmatched to any gene: 2. The CDR3 has 15 amino acids. CDR1 is MRHNA and CDR2 is SNTAGT in the germline V gene. Here the CDR3 DNA reads TGTGCCAGCAGTGACTCCAGGACAGGGGGCAATGAGCAGTTCTTC. This codes for CASSDSRTGGNEQFF.

There are a few counts of this clonotype. This chain connects TRBV20-1 to TRBJ2-3; 8 bases align to TRBD2. The J segment lost 4 bases and the V segment lost 7 bases, leaving 13 bases of the junction unmatched. The CDR3 is 15 amino acids. Germline CDR1 and CDR2: DFQATT and SNEGSKA (reference sequence). The CDR3: CSGTRIAGMADTQYF. CDR3 sequence (DNA): TGCAGTGGAACCCGGATAGCGGGGATGGCAGATACGCAGTATTTT.

This sequence joins TRBV6-5 and TRBJ1-3, with D perhaps TRBD1 (6 bases). Germline V CDR1 and CDR2: MNHEY, SVGAGI. The CDR3 sequence is 15 residues long. The V end lost 7 bases, the J end lost 0 bases, and 13 bases lay between the germline ends. This CDR3 reads CASIQQGHSGNTIYF. CDR3 nucleotides: TGTGCCAGCATACAACAGGGACACTCTGGAAACACCATATATTTT.